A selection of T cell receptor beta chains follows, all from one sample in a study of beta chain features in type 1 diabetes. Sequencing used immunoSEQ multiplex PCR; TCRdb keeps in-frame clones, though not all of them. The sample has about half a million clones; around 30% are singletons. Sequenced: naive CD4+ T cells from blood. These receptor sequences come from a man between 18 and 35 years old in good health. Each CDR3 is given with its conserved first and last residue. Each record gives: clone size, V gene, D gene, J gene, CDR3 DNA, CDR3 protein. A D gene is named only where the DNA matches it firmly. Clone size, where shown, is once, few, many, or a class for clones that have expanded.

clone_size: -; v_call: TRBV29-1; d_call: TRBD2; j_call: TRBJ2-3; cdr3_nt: TGCAGCGGGGGGCTAGCGGGAGCAGATACGCAGTATTTT; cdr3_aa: CSGGLAGADTQYF
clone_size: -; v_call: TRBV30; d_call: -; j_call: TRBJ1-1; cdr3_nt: TGTGCCTGGAGCGCCGGACTTGGGGGCACTGAAGCTTTCTTT; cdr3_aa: CAWSAGLGGTEAFF
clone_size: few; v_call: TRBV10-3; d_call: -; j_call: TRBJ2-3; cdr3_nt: TGTGCCATCAGCCACCTACTGACCAGCACAGATACGCAGTATTTT; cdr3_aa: CAISHLLTSTDTQYF
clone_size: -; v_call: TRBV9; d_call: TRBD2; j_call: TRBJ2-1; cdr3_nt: TGTGCCAGCAGCGTAGAGCCTAGCGGGTTCTACAATGAGCAGTTCTTC; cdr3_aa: CASSVEPSGFYNEQFF
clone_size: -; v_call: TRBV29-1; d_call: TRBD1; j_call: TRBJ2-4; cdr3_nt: TGCAGCGTGTGGTCAGGGGGAGCGATAGCCAAAAACATTCAGTACTTC; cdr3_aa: CSVWSGGAIAKNIQYF
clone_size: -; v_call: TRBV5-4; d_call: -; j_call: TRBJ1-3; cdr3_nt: TGTGCCAGCAGCTTGGAGCAGAGCTCTGGAAACACCATATATTTT; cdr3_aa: CASSLEQSSGNTIYF
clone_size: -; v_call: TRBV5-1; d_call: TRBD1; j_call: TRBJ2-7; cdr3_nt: TGCGCCAGCAGCCCTGGACAGGGGGAGCAGTACTTC; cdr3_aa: CASSPGQGEQYF
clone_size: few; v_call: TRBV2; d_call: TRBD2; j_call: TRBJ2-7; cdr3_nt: TGTGCCAGCAGGATCCTACGGGGACTAGCGGATTCCTACGAGCAGTACTTC; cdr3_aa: CASRILRGLADSYEQYF
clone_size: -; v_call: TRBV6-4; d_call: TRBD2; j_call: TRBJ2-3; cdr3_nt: TGTGCCAGCAGTGACTCTGCTAGCGGGAGGGCCCCGAGCACAGATACGCAGTATTTT; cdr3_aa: CASSDSASGRAPSTDTQYF
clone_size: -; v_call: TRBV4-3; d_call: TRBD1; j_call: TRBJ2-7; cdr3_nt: TGCGCCAGCAGCCATAGGACAGGCTACGAGCAGTACTTC; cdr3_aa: CASSHRTGYEQYF